These 20 T cell receptor beta chains were sequenced from one sample in a study of T cells in Graves' hyperthyroidism and ophthalmopathy. Regions amplified from RNA transcripts were the TCR beta CDR3 regions. First-round RT-PCR of the TCR CDR3 relied on the HTBI primer set. Via MiXCR, TCRdb re-called the multiplex PCR reads, giving one row per CDR3 protein. Of roughly 500,000 distinct CDR3 sequences in the sample, roughly 50% are singletons; the top ten hold 15% to 20%. Sequences were obtained from peripheral blood or thyroid tissue (not recorded which). The receptors derive from an adult woman with Graves' disease, either hyperthyroidism or ophthalmopathy (not recorded which).

This chain connects TRBV30 to TRBJ1-2; D perhaps matches TRBD1 (5 bases). V lost 4 bases to trimming and J lost 2 bases, with 11 bases between them. CDR1 GTSNPN and CDR2 SVGIG come from the germline V gene (reference sequence). This CDR3 has 13 residues. The CDR3 DNA sequence: TGTGCCTGGATTGACAGTACGAACTATGGCTACACCTTC. Protein sequence: CAWIDSTNYGYTF. Full variable domain (rest looked up from reference TRBV30 and TRBJ1-2): SQTIHQWPATLVQPVGSPLSLECTVEGTSNPNLYWYRQAAGRGLQLLFYSVGIGQISSEVPQNLSASRPQDRQFILSSKKLLLSDSGFYLCAWIDSTNYGYTFGSGTRLTVV.

The genes are TRBV6-6 and TRBJ2-7, with D possibly being TRBD2 (5 bases). The V end lost 6 bases, the J end lost 6 bases, and 15 bases lay between the germline ends. The germline CDR1 and CDR2 sequences are MNHNY and SVGAGI (reference sequence). The CDR3 sequence is 13 residues long. CDR3 sequence: CASSSLRGREQYF. The CDR3 DNA follows: TGTGCCAGCAGCTCGCTTCGGGGTCGCGAGCAGTACTTC.

The sample holds many counts of this clonotype. The genes are TRBV5-5 and TRBJ1-1, with D maybe TRBD1 (5 bases). V dropped 2 bases and J dropped 2 bases, with 10 bases sitting between them. Germline V gene sequence: CDR1 SGHKS, CDR2 YYEKEE (reference sequence). This CDR3 is built from 14 residues. DNA for the CDR3: TGTGCCAGCAGCTTTGCAGGGCGAAACACTGAAGCTTTCTTT. Translation gives CASSFAGRNTEAFF.

In this sample, this clonotype turned up many times. The genes are TRBV25-1 and TRBJ1-4; unclear D gene. The V end lost 3 bases, the J end lost 10 bases, and 12 bases lay between the germline ends. Germline V gene sequence: CDR1 MGHDK, CDR2 SYGVNS. The CDR3 is made up of 13 amino acids. CDR3 DNA sequence: TGTGCCAGCAGTGAGGCGGCGAGTGGAAAACTGTTTTTT. This encodes CASSEAASGKLFF.

The CDR3 DNA follows: TGCGCCAGCAGCTTGGGGAATAGCAGATGGGATACGCAGTATTTT. Residues: CASSLGNSRWDTQYF. J is TRBJ2-3 and V is TRBV5-1; D gene ambiguous. CDR1 and CDR2 from the germline V gene are SGHRS and YFSETQ. V was trimmed by 0 bases and J by 6 bases, leaving 14 bases between them. CDR3 length: 15 residues.

The CDR3 reads CASSLYQDSFEKLFF. In DNA, the CDR3 is TGTGCCAGCAGCTTATACCAGGACAGTTTCGAAAAACTGTTTTTT. The chain links TRBV7-2 to TRBJ1-4; D perhaps matches TRBD1 (6 bases). The V gene lost 2 bases and the J gene lost 8 bases, with 15 bases spanning the gap. The CDR3 extends over 15 amino acids. The V gene's germline CDR1 is SGHTA and CDR2 FQGNSA.

The table lists this clonotype with many counts. J is TRBJ1-1 and V is TRBV7-9; no firm D call. The germline V gene has CDR1 SEHNR and CDR2 FQNEAQ (reference sequence). V was cut by 5 bases and J by 5 bases, with 12 bases left in between. The CDR3 is 13 residues long. The CDR3 region has the DNA TGTGCCAGCAGCATTGGGCCAACGACTGAAGCTTTCTTT. Encoded protein: CASSIGPTTEAFF.

This clonotype occurred once. V and J are TRBV20-1 and TRBJ1-5, with D possibly being TRBD1 (5 bases). This CDR3 has 13 amino acids. The V gene's germline CDR1 is DFQATT and CDR2 SNEGSKA (reference sequence). V was trimmed by 4 bases and J by 7 bases, leaving 14 bases between them. The CDR3 here is CSANMGPSQPQHF. CDR3 coding DNA: TGCAGTGCTAACATGGGACCTTCACAGCCCCAGCATTTT.

This chain uses TRBV20-1 with TRBJ1-1; no clear D gene. The CDR3 is 10 residues long. The ends were cut back, 3 bases at V and 11 bases at J, with 10 bases in the middle. Germline V gene data show CDR1 as DFQATT and CDR2 as SNEGSKA (reference sequence). The CDR3 nucleotides read TGCAGTGCTAGTTACGGATGGGCTTTCTTT. Its translation is CSASYGWAFF.

V and J are TRBV20-1 and TRBJ2-5, with unresolved D. There are 14 residues in the CDR3. Germline-derived CDR1 and CDR2 are DFQATT and SNEGSKA (reference sequence). V was clipped by 1 base and J by 0 bases, with 9 bases between them. The CDR3 reads CSARVGTYQETQYF. DNA for the CDR3: TGCAGTGCTAGAGTCGGAACCTACCAAGAGACCCAGTACTTC.

The J gene is TRBJ1-2, the V gene TRBV12-3 or TRBV12-4, with 8 bases that match TRBD1. Trimming at V came to 5 bases and at J to 2 bases, leaving 10 bases not matched to a gene. This CDR3 spans 16 amino acids. In DNA, the CDR3 is TGTGCCAGCAGTGTCCGACAGGGGATGGCGAACTATGGCTACACCTTC. The encoded protein is CASSVRQGMANYGYTF.

This clonotype was seen repeatedly, ten times or more. V is TRBV9 and J is TRBJ2-2; no definite D call. Germline lookup yields CDR1 SGDLS and CDR2 YYNGEE. V was clipped by 2 bases and J by 6 bases, with 8 bases between them. The CDR3 contains 13 residues. CDR3: CASSVRAPGELFF. The DNA for the CDR3 is TGTGCCAGCAGCGTGCGAGCCCCCGGGGAGCTGTTTTTT.

On this clonotype itself: A much larger clone lies one base from this, so it may be a read error. The rearrangement joins TRBV12-3 or TRBV12-4 to TRBJ2-2; maybe TRBD1 (6 bases). The CDR3 covers 14 residues. CDR3 region: CAGSTGSRTGELFF. As DNA, the CDR3 is TGTGCCGGCAGTACAGGGTCGCGCACCGGGGAGCTGTTTTTT.

This clonotype was seen ten or more times. The chain has TRBV7-2 and TRBJ1-5; perhaps TRBD1 as D (5 bases). Germline CDR1 is SGHTA and CDR2 is FQGNSA. V lost 5 bases and J lost 5, with 13 bases in between. CDR3 length equals 14 residues. CDR3 bases: TGTGCCAGCAGCGGCGTGGGGGTAGATCAGCCCCAGCATTTT. Translation: CASSGVGVDQPQHF. Combining the CDR3 with reference TRBV7-2 and TRBJ1-5 gives the whole variable domain GAGVSQSPSNKVTEKGKDVELRCDPISGHTALYWYRQSLGQGLEFLIYFQGNSAPDKSGLPSDRFSAERTGGSVSTLTIQRTQQEDSAVYLCASSGVGVDQPQHFGDGTRLSIL.

This clonotype was observed at least ten times. The rearrangement joins TRBV20-1 to TRBJ2-7, with 7 nucleotides matching TRBD2. J lost 0 bases, V lost 4 bases, and 6 bases had no gene match. Germline CDR1 reads DFQATT; CDR2 reads SNEGSKA (reference sequence). The CDR3 runs 14 residues. CDR3 nucleotide sequence: TGCAGTGCTACCGGACTAGGCTACTCCTACGAGCAGTACTTC. Residues: CSATGLGYSYEQYF.

This clonotype was found a few times. This chain joins TRBV30 and TRBJ2-5, with a possible D match to TRBD1 (5 bases). This CDR3 has 15 residues. V was pared by 4 bases and J by 4 bases, with 19 bases between. Germline lookup yields CDR1 GTSNPN and CDR2 SVGIG (reference sequence). The CDR3 nucleotides are TGTGCCTGGATCCTCAAAGGGGCTGGTGGAGAGACCCAGTACTTC. Translating it yields CAWILKGAGGETQYF.

The chain couples TRBV28 to TRBJ2-7; possible D gene TRBD1, 5 bases. Germline-derived CDR1 and CDR2 are MDHEN and SYDVKM. This CDR3 has 15 residues. With 5 bases removed from V and 0 bases from J, the gap between germline ends came to 14 bases. CDR3 loop: CASSPTGTNSYEQYF. The CDR3 coding sequence is TGTGCCAGCAGTCCTACAGGCACGAACTCCTACGAGCAGTACTTC.

At least ten counts were recorded for this clonotype. The chain recombines TRBV2 with TRBJ2-2, with 9 bases aligning to TRBD1. The CDR3 is made up of 16 amino acids. Trimming removed 4 bases from V and 3 bases from J; junction bases left unmatched: 6. Per the germline V gene, CDR1 is SNHLY and CDR2 is FYNNEI. The chain's CDR3 is CASSVRTGEDTGELFF. The CDR3, as DNA: TGTGCCAGCAGTGTTCGGACAGGGGAGGACACCGGGGAGCTGTTTTTT.

The chain carries TRBV10-3 and TRBJ1-6, with a tentative D call TRBD1 (6 bases). Between the trimmed V and J ends, which lost 7 bases and 9 bases, there was a span of 10 bases. CDR3 length: 12 amino acids. The germline gives CDR1 ENHRY, CDR2 SYGVKD. The chain's CDR3 is CAINREGSPLHF. CDR3 nucleotides: TGTGCCATCAACAGGGAGGGTTCACCCCTCCACTTT.

This clonotype has a count of ten or more. The CDR3 region has the DNA TGTGCCAGCAGCTACGGGGAGGGCACTGAAGCTTTCTTT. Translation: CASSYGEGTEAFF. This chain joins TRBV7-3 and TRBJ1-1; D is undetermined. Trimming took 4 bases from V and 4 from J, leaving 10 bases between them. Germline CDR1 is SGHTA and CDR2 is FQGTGA. This CDR3 is built from 13 residues.